The clone carrying this TCR beta chain occurred a few times. Antigen specificity is unknown. This CDR3 is built from 12 residues. V was cut by 3 bases and J by 7 bases, with 10 bases left in between. CDR1 is SQVTM and CDR2 is ANQGSEA in the germline V gene. TCRdb re-called the 5' RACE reads with MiXCR, one entry per CDR3 protein. The profile covers 45,000 to 65,000 distinct CDR3 sequences, with more than 8% appearing a single time and 0.9% to 1.5% taken by the ten largest. The sample is drawn from a study of T-cell memory formation after mild COVID-19. Overall study findings and caveats: Nothing confirmed that second-wave clones peaking on day 37 were specific for SARS-CoV-2.

This rearrangement joins TRBV29-1 to TRBJ2-1; D gene unclear. Sequencing was done on a sample of PBMCs or a T cell subset sorted from them (not recorded which). This TCR derives from a man younger than 35 who had mild COVID-19 (a few samples of this study predate the infection). Cell type and time point are not known. This CDR3 is CSVDSQGNEQFF. Written as DNA, the CDR3 is TGCAGCGTTGACTCCCAAGGGAATGAGCAGTTCTTC.